This paragraph reports one TCR beta chain. The V segment lost 5 bases and the J segment 4 bases; nucleotides outside the gene matches: 5. Germline V gives CDR1 SGHNT, CDR2 YENEEA. CDR3 length equals 15 residues. Libraries were prepared by immunoSEQ multiplex PCR; TCRdb keeps only in-frame clonotypes and omits some of them. The table records about 90,000 clones, roughly 91% of them present only once. This specimen comes from a study of OX40 agonist ivuxolimab in advanced cancers. This chain connects TRBV11-3 to TRBJ2-1; 10 nucleotides agree with TRBD2. The specimen comprised CD4+ or CD8+ T cells sorted from blood, sampled in a trial of the OX40 agonist ivuxolimab. The clonotype originates from an adult with an advanced solid tumor such as melanoma, head and neck, liver or kidney cancer. The CDR3 loop reads CASSLGLARYNEQFF. The DNA for the CDR3 is TGTGCCAGCAGCCTGGGACTAGCGAGGTACAATGAGCAGTTCTTC. The variable domain in full, completed from reference TRBV11-3 and TRBJ2-1, reads EAGVVQSPRYKIIEKKQPVAFWCNPISGHNTLYWYLQNLGQGPELLIRYENEEAVDDSQLPKDRFSAERLKGVDSTLKIQPAELGDSAVYLCASSLGLARYNEQFFGPGTRLTVL.